This section outlines one T cell receptor (beta chain) sequence together with its context. Its target is unknown. The sample originates from a study of shared clonotypes between healthy human individuals. Here immunoSEQ multiplex PCR was the method, and the copy in TCRdb shows in-frame clones only, minus some. Of some 660,000 clones in the sample, about 80% were seen once. Overall study results and limits: All-four-donor shared clonotypes had higher generation probabilities than non-shared clonotypes did.

This TCR derives from a woman in her twenties or thirties in good health. The sample was memory CD4+ T cells sorted from blood. Subset indicated: CD45RA-negative fraction.

The CDR3 loop reads CASSPGGTGYTF. In DNA form, the CDR3 reads TGCGCCAGCAGCCCAGGGGGGACGGGCTACACCTTC. The chain couples TRBV5-1 to TRBJ1-2, with 7 bases identical to TRBD1. CDR1 is SGHRS, CDR2 YFSETQ, per germline. Trimming removed 4 bases from V and 8 bases from J; junction bases left unmatched: 5. CDR3 size: 12 residues.